This entry features one TCR beta chain sequence. Its antigen is as yet unknown. A CD45RA-negative memory subset and a CD45RA+ naive subset were separated from the CD4+ cells. This specimen belongs to a study of shared clonotypes between healthy human individuals. Notes on the study in general: A generally larger estimated richness was seen in naive subsets than in memory subsets.

This CDR3 is built from 14 residues. Trimming took 4 bases from V and 5 from J, leaving 18 bases between them. Germline loops: CDR1 SQVTM, CDR2 ANQGSEA. As processed by the authors: ImmunoSEQ gave junction-only sequences without quality scores, so filtering differed. Measured with immunoSEQ multiplex PCR; TCRdb has only the in-frame clones, and not every one. Clonal size and the V and J genes are those of that table, whereas D and trimming came from the DNA. The repertoire holds approximately 1.4 million clones, with around 98% as singletons. The chain links TRBV29-1 to TRBJ2-7; D is possibly TRBD2 (5 bases). The clonotype originates from a young man in good health. The specimen was naive CD4+ T cells sorted from blood. Subset: CD45RA+ positively selected. CDR3 sequence (DNA): TGCAGCGTTGCTGGACTGGGCAGTCTGGACGAGCAGTACTTC. It yields the protein CSVAGLGSLDEQYF.